The T cell receptor (beta chain) under discussion was sequenced for a study of blood T cell repertoires in COVID-19. Whole-study context: Collection of acute and convalescent COVID-19 samples took place in the United States, Italy and Spain. Sample material is recorded as cDNA or gDNA derived from T cells, B-cell-depleted T cells, or PBMCs.

Trimming left V 3 bases short and J 1 base short, with 11 bases between. The CDR3 has 15 amino acids. CDR1 and CDR2 (germline): LNHNV, YYDKDF (reference sequence). Per the original data handling: Estimation of nucleated cell counts relied on the amplification of reference gene primers. Sequenced by immunoSEQ multiplex PCR; TCRdb stores in-frame clones only, minus some. That table gives V, J and clone size, and the DNA gave D and trimming. The table records 250,000 to 300,000 clones, about 87% of them present only once. Seattle enrolled patients during active infection and tracked them longitudinally. Material: peripheral blood. The chain links TRBV15 to TRBJ2-3, with TRBD1 as a possible D gene (5 bases). The TCR comes from a woman in her 50s with COVID-19, enrolled during active disease. The chain's CDR3 is CATSSLLGGTDTQYF. The CDR3 coding sequence is TGTGCCACCAGCAGCCTCTTAGGGGGCACAGATACGCAGTATTTT.